A single TCR beta chain is shown here with its context. Here immunoSEQ multiplex PCR was the method, and the copy in TCRdb shows in-frame clones only, minus some. The sample lists 330,000 or so clones; approximately 90% were seen once. The entry originates in a study of cytomegalovirus exposure and HLA in healthy donors. Study overall: A later analysis reported the 100 to 150 validation repertoires used the same platform as the approximately 660 first-cohort repertoires.

V dropped 7 bases and J dropped 7; count of bases not matched to a gene: 17. The germline gives CDR1 SNHLY, CDR2 FYNNEI. CDR3 length: 16 amino acids. This sequence was found in a woman aged 18-30 years in good health and CMV-seronegative. Sequencing was performed on PBMCs. J is TRBJ2-7 and V is TRBV2, with 9 bases matching TRBD1. The CDR3 bases are TGTGCCAGCATCATCATGCCGGGACAGGGCTTCTGGGAGCAGTACTTC. Its protein is CASIIMPGQGFWEQYF.